This record covers a single TCR beta chain. Its binding antigen is unknown. The sample holds no much larger clone one base away, and base qualities are not on file. At the junction V is shortened by 7 bases and J by 5 bases, with 18 bases in between. For CDR1 and CDR2, the germline V gene (reference sequence) lists MNHEY and SMNVEV. The CDR3 measures 15 amino acids from cysteine to phenylalanine. The entry retains the CDR3 DNA only, 45 bases that are in frame from base 1. The time point label here, explained by the study, means: cells obtained before transplantation from donor or recipient. CD3+CD4+ and CD3+CD8+ populations were FACS-sorted from unstimulated pre-transplant donor and recipient cells taken from spleen or lymph nodes. Libraries came from the immunoSEQ multiplex PCR assay. For most patients, genomic DNA was isolated with the Qiagen DNeasy Blood and Tissue Kit and shipped frozen to Adaptive Biotechnologies for TCR sequencing. High-throughput TCR-beta CDR3 sequencing of genomic DNA from most patients was performed by Adaptive Biotechnologies. In the original analysis: Adaptive's ImmunoSEQ software supplied the TCR sequencing data for around 19 patients, while MiXCR and VDJtools were used to process a few other patients. To correct CD4 versus CD8 sorting errors, any sequence found in both subsets at a frequency ratio below 5:1 was removed. Because the origin of CDR3 nucleotide sequences shared between donor and recipient could not be assigned, those sequences were removed. To be classed as alloreactive, a clone needed at least 2-fold expansion over unstimulated cells and a minimum CFSE-low frequency of 0.002% (template counts) or 0.001% (read counts). A clone was considered mappable if detected in the sequenced pre-transplant spleen, lymph node, or MLR CFSE-low populations of the donor or recipient. Cumulative frequency of alloreactive clones was calculated as a percentage of all sequences weighted by copy number. The table comes from immuneACCESS by way of TCRdb, which keeps in-frame sequences with V and J called. Part of the clones is missing from these tables; in studies checked, under half for an unresolved V gene and the rest for unknown reasons. Clone size and the V and J calls come from that table; the DNA yielded D and trimming. Counted in this sample were roughly 100,000 clones; more than 85% of them appeared once. The leading ten clones occupy under 1.5% of the sample.

The data were obtained in a study of graft-versus-host responses after intestinal transplantation (dated by TCRdb to the early 2020s). For the study in its entirety: Multivisceral, liver-intestinal, or isolated intestinal transplants were received by the recipients. Every recipient was given anti-thymocyte globulin induction, followed by around three years of maintenance tacrolimus and steroids. Bulk TCR-beta CDR3 sequencing was used to track graft-versus-host and host-versus-graft alloreactive T cell clones in the graft, circulation and bone marrow after intestinal transplantation. To identify alloreactive clones, pre-transplant mixed lymphocyte reaction products were sequenced and then compared with unstimulated pre-transplant donor and recipient T cells. The cohort enrolled fewer than 25 intestinal transplant recipients including one retransplant, and a few patients lacking pretransplant specimens were excluded. A peak of at least 4% donor T cells among recipient peripheral blood mononuclear cells was the definition used for donor T cell macrochimerism. Rather than going through the commercial service, samples from a few later patients were sequenced in-house on an Illumina MiSeq and processed with MiXCR.

Here is what the overall study found, with its caveats: Patients with donor T cell macrochimerism had high GvH to HvG T cell clonal ratios in their allografts. The conclusions were limited by the relatively low number and heterogeneity of the intestinal transplant patients. Peak levels of circulating GvH clones were associated with declines in HvG clones early after transplant. GvH clones turned up in recipient bone marrow, with some appearing earlier in ileal mucosa or blood, a pattern consistent with an intestinal mucosal origin.

Sequenced material: unstimulated CD8+ T cells sorted from spleen or lymph node cells, taken before intestinal transplant. This receptor was obtained from a human donor who received an intestinal transplant. The chain was built from TRBV27 and TRBJ1-5; possibly the D gene is TRBD1, per 5 matching bases. The CDR3 region: CASTQFWGSDQPQHF. Read as DNA, the sequence is TGTGCCAGCACCCAATTTTGGGGCAGCGATCAGCCCCAGCATTTT.